The 5 T cell receptor beta chains presented below share a single source sample, sequenced in a study of OX40 agonist ivuxolimab in advanced cancers. Sequencing used immunoSEQ multiplex PCR; TCRdb keeps in-frame clones, though not all of them. This sample has around 48,000 clones, with about 83% found just once. The material was CD4+ or CD8+ T cells sorted from blood, obtained in a trial of the OX40 agonist ivuxolimab. The source of these receptors is an adult with an advanced solid tumor such as melanoma, head and neck, liver or kidney cancer.

This chain uses TRBV5-6 with TRBJ1-6; possibly TRBD1 for D (6 bases). Germline CDR1 SGHDT, CDR2 YYEEEE. Between the trimmed V and J ends, which lost 0 bases and 0 bases, there was a span of 13 bases. The length of the CDR3 is 18 residues. The DNA for the CDR3 is TGTGCCAGCAGCTTGGACCCGCTGGACAGCTCCTATAATTCACCCCTCCACTTT. The encoded protein is CASSLDPLDSSYNSPLHF.

The chain has TRBV7-3 and TRBJ2-7; a weak D match, TRBD1 (5 bases). The germline V gene has CDR1 SGHTA and CDR2 FQGTGA. CDR3 length: 14 amino acids. Trimming removed 5 bases at V and 2 bases at J, with 13 bases between. The CDR3 spells CASSTRQMTYEQYF. The CDR3 DNA is TGTGCCAGCAGCACCAGACAGATGACCTACGAGCAGTACTTC.

This clone has a single count. The rearrangement uses TRBV7-2 and TRBJ2-7; TRBD1 aligns across 8 bases. The J segment lost 2 bases and the V segment lost 7 bases, leaving 7 bases of the junction unmatched. This CDR3 comprises 14 residues. Germline V gene sequence: CDR1 SGHTA, CDR2 FQGNSA. CDR3 residues: CASNRWTGTYEQYF. The CDR3 coding sequence is TGTGCCAGCAACCGATGGACAGGGACCTACGAGCAGTACTTC.

This clone was seen a handful of times. This chain uses TRBV5-1 with TRBJ2-2; no firm D call. Germline V gene sequence: CDR1 SGHRS, CDR2 YFSETQ. The CDR3 is made up of 15 amino acids. V was clipped by 0 bases and J by 1 base, with 7 bases between them. CDR3 bases: TGCGCCAGCAGCTTGGAGGGATGGAACACCGGGGAGCTGTTTTTT. Its protein is CASSLEGWNTGELFF.

The V and J genes are TRBV6-5 and TRBJ2-3; the D gene could be TRBD1 or TRBD2 (5 bases each). The CDR3 sequence is 14 residues long. CDR1 MNHEY and CDR2 SVGAGI come from the germline V gene. The ends were cut back, 5 bases at V and 4 bases at J, with 13 bases in the middle. CDR3 amino acids: CASSERGPADTQYF. The CDR3 region has the DNA TGTGCCAGCAGTGAACGGGGACCGGCAGATACGCAGTATTTT.